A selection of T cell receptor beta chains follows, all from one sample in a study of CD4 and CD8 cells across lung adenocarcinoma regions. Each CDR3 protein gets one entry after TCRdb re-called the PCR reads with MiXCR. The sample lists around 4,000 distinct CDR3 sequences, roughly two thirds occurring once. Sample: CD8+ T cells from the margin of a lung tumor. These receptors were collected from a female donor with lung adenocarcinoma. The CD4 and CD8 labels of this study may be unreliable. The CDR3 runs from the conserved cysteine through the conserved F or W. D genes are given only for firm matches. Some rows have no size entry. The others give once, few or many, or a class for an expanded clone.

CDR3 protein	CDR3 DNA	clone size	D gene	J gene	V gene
CASGGRGGREPETQYF	TGTGCCAGCGGGGGTAGAGGGGGCCGGGAGCCGGAGACCCAGTACTTC	NA	NA	TRBJ2-5	TRBV6-4
CASKPGWGGSYEQYF	TGTGCCAGCAAGCCAGGTTGGGGGGGCTCCTACGAGCAGTACTTC	NA	TRBD2	TRBJ2-7	TRBV6-1
CATQGGSNQPQHF	TGCGCCACCCAGGGGGGCAGCAATCAGCCCCAGCATTTT	few	TRBD1	TRBJ1-5	TRBV10-2
CASSQREGGPVSYNEQFF	TGCGCCAGCAGTCAAAGAGAAGGGGGGCCAGTGTCCTACAATGAGCAGTTCTTC	few	NA	TRBJ2-1	TRBV23-1
CASSYKYQETQFF	TGTGCCAGCAGTTACAAGTACCAAGAGACCCAGTTCTTC	NA	NA	TRBJ2-1	TRBV27
CASSEVGQGGRNIQYF	TGTGCCAGCAGTGAAGTAGGACAGGGGGGACGAAACATTCAGTACTTC	NA	TRBD1	TRBJ2-4	TRBV6-1
CASSPPGGDEAFF	TGCGCCAGCAGTCCCCCAGGGGGTGATGAAGCTTTCTTT	few	TRBD1	TRBJ1-1	TRBV4-3
CASSISGLNTDTQYF	TGTGCCAGCAGCATTTCGGGACTCAACACAGATACGCAGTATTTT	NA	NA	TRBJ2-3	TRBV11-2
CASSEAPSGPQETQYF	TGTGCCAGCAGTGAAGCGCCTAGCGGCCCCCAAGAGACCCAGTACTTC	NA	TRBD2	TRBJ2-5	TRBV6-1
CASRRPGQGKSEQYF	TGTGCCAGCAGGCGACCGGGACAGGGTAAAAGTGAGCAGTACTTC	NA	TRBD1	TRBJ2-7	TRBV6-1
CASARGGSNQPQHF	TGTGCCAGCGCTAGAGGGGGTAGCAATCAGCCCCAGCATTTT	once	NA	TRBJ1-5	TRBV6-2/TRBV6-3
CASSEEGEGNYGYTF	TGTGCCAGCAGTGAAGAAGGGGAAGGGAACTATGGCTACACCTTC	NA	NA	TRBJ1-2	TRBV6-1
CASSTQGETQYF	TGTGCCAGCAGTACACAGGGTGAGACCCAGTACTTC	once	NA	TRBJ2-5	TRBV6-1
CASSQVVGTDLTDTQYF	TGCGCCAGCAGCCAAGTTGTCGGGACAGACCTCACAGATACGCAGTATTTT	NA	TRBD1	TRBJ2-3	TRBV4-1
CARGEGGRDRGTQYF	TGTGCCAGGGGTGAAGGGGGGAGGGACCGAGGGACCCAGTATTTT	NA	NA	TRBJ2-3	TRBV6-1
CASSPGRIHSNTQYF	TGTGCCAGCAGTCCGGGACGGATACACTCAAATACGCAGTATTTT	NA	NA	TRBJ2-3	TRBV6-1
CASSESGTCGRDTQYF	TGTGCGAGCAGTGAATCGGGGACGTGCGGCAGAGATACGCAGTACTTC	NA	NA	TRBJ2-7	TRBV25-1
CASSLIGGTSSSREQFF	TGTGCCAGCAGCTTAATAGGCGGGACTAGCTCCTCCCGGGAGCAGTTCTTC	NA	TRBD2	TRBJ2-1	TRBV7-3
CAIRGSRAKDTQYF	TGTGCCATCAGGGGGTCGAGAGCTAAAGATACGCAGTATTTT	NA	NA	TRBJ2-3	TRBV10-3
CASSSSSILAAQFF	TGTGCCAGCAGCTCTAGTTCGATCTTAGCTGCGCAGTTCTTC	NA	NA	TRBJ2-1	TRBV7-2
CATDTTPGQGYTGELFF	TGTGCTACCGATACAACCCCGGGACAGGGGTACACCGGGGAGCTGTTTTTT	NA	TRBD1	TRBJ2-2	TRBV12-5
CASTGWTQETQYF	TGTGCCAGCACCGGATGGACCCAAGAGACCCAGTACTTC	medium-sized	NA	TRBJ2-5	TRBV6-1
CASSEETRGSYEQYF	TGTGCCAGCAGTGAAGAGACTCGAGGCAGCTACGAGCAGTACTTC	NA	NA	TRBJ2-7	TRBV6-1
CASSLVGGHEQFF	TGTGCCAGCAGCTTAGTGGGGGGCCATGAGCAGTTCTTC	NA	NA	TRBJ2-1	TRBV7-3
CASRTTGINGYTF	TGTGCCAGCAGAACGACAGGGATAAATGGCTACACCTTC	NA	TRBD1	TRBJ1-2	TRBV6-1
CAGSGCRDKETQYF	TGTGCGGGGAGTGGGTGCCGTGACAAAGAGACGCAGTACTTC	few	NA	TRBJ2-7	TRBV10-3
CASSLRGSRKTQYF	TGTGCCAGCAGCCTAAGGGGGAGTCGGAAGACCCAGTACTTC	NA	NA	TRBJ2-5	TRBV7-6
CASSYTQNTGELFF	TGTGCCAGCAGTTACACGCAGAACACCGGGGAGCTGTTTTTT	NA	NA	TRBJ2-2	TRBV6-5
CASSDSAGRAKNTQYF	TGTGCGAGCAGTGACTCGGCCGGGCGAGCCAAAAATACGCAGTACTTC	NA	NA	TRBJ2-4	TRBV6-5
CASSSTGPSYEQYF	TGTGCCAGCAGTTCCACCGGGCCCTCCTACGAGCAGTACTTC	NA	NA	TRBJ2-7	TRBV6-5
CASSSRQLAPYNEQYF	TGTGCCAGCAGCAGTCGTCAACTAGCGCCCTACAATGAGCAGTACTTC	NA	TRBD2	TRBJ2-5	TRBV7-2
CASSQRVEQFF	TGTGCCAGCAGCCAAAGGGTGGAGCAGTTCTTC	NA	NA	TRBJ2-1	TRBV7-6
CASSQPDRDRVYNEQFF	TGTGCCAGCAGTCAGCCGGACCGGGACAGGGTTTACAATGAGCAGTTCTTC	large	TRBD1	TRBJ2-1	TRBV6-1
CASSLPGGRAEAFF	TGTGCCAGCAGTCTACCAGGGGGAAGGGCTGAAGCTTTCTTT	NA	TRBD1	TRBJ1-1	TRBV6-5
CASSPKSEGILLAKNIQYF	TGTGCCAGCAGTCCCAAAAGTGAAGGAATCCTGTTAGCCAAAAACATTCAGTACTTC	NA	NA	TRBJ2-4	TRBV7-2
CASGRETQYF	TGTGCCAGCGGACGAGAGACCCAGTACTTC	few	NA	TRBJ2-5	TRBV6-1
CASSEAVLLFYEQYF	TGTGCCAGCAGTGAGGCGGTTCTCCTATTTTACGAGCAGTACTTC	NA	NA	TRBJ2-7	TRBV6-1
CASSFFSSGRYNEQFF	TGTGCCAGCAGTTTTTTTTCTAGCGGGAGGTACAATGAGCAGTTCTTC	NA	TRBD2	TRBJ2-1	TRBV12-3/TRBV12-4
CASSATLSGSFYEQYF	TGTGCCAGCAGTGCTACCCTCAGCGGGAGCTTCTACGAGCAGTACTTC	NA	TRBD2	TRBJ2-7	TRBV6-1
CASSQVSLSSGRPQETQYF	TGTGCCAGCAGCCAAGTAAGCCTATCTAGCGGGAGGCCCCAAGAGACCCAGTACTTC	large	TRBD2	TRBJ2-5	TRBV14
CASSWLGVRNTEAFF	TGTGCCAGCAGTTGGTTGGGAGTCAGAAACACTGAAGCTTTCTTT	few	NA	TRBJ1-1	TRBV6-5
CAGTGGRWPETQYF	TGTGCCGGGACTGGGGGGCGCTGGCCAGAGACCCAGTATTTC	NA	NA	TRBJ2-3	TRBV5-3